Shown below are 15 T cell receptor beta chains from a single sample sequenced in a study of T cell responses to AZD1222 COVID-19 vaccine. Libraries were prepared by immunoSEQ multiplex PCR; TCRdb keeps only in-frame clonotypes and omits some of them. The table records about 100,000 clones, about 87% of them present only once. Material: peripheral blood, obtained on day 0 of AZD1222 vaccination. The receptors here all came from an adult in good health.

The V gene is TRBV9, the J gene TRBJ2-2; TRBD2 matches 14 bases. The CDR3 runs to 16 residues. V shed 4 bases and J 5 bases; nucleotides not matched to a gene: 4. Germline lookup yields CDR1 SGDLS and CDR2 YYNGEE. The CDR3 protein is CASSQGLAGVTGELFF. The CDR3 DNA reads TGTGCCAGCAGCCAGGGACTAGCGGGAGTAACCGGGGAGCTGTTTTTT.

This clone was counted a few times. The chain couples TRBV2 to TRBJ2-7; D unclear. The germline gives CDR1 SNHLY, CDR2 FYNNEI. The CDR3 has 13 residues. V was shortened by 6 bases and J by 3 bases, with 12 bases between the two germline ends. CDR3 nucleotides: TGTGCCAGCAGGGGCCAATCCCTCTACGAGCAGTACTTC. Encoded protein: CASRGQSLYEQYF.

The CDR3 DNA is TGTGCCAGTAGTATCGGGATAGGGTCCTACGAGCAGTACTTC. Its translation is CASSIGIGSYEQYF. V is TRBV19 and J is TRBJ2-7, with TRBD2 as a possible D gene (5 bases). The CDR3 contains 14 residues. The germline V gene encodes CDR1 LNHDA and CDR2 SQIVND (reference sequence). V shed 3 bases and J shed 1 base, with 10 bases lying between them.

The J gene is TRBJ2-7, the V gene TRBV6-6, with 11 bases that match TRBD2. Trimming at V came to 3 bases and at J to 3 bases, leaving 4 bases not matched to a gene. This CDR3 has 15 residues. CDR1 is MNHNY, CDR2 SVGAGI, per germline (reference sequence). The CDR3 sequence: CASSYLAGGLYEQYF. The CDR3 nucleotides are TGTGCCAGCAGTTATCTAGCGGGAGGTCTCTACGAGCAGTACTTC.

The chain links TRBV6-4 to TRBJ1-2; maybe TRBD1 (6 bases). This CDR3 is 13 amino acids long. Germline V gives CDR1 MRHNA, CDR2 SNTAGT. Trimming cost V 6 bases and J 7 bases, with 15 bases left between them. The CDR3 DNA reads TGTGCCAGCAGCGGGGGGCAGGTGGTTGGCTACACCTTC. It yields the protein CASSGGQVVGYTF.

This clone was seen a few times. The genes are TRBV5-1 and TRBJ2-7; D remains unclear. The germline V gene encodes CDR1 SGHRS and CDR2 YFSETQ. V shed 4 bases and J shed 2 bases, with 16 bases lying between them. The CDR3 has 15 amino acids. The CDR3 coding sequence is TGCGCCAGCAGCGCTGGGCAGAGTACTACCTACGAGCAGTACTTC. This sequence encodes CASSAGQSTTYEQYF. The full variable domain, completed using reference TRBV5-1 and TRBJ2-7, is KAGVTQTPRYLIKTRGQQVTLSCSPISGHRSVSWYQQTPGQGLQFLFEYFSETQRNKGNFPGRFSGRQFSNSRSEMNVSTLELGDSALYLCASSAGQSTTYEQYFGPGTRLTVT.

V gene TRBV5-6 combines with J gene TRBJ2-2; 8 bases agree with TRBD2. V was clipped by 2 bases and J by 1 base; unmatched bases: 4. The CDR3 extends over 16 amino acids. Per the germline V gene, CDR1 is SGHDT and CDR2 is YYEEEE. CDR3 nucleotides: TGTGCCAGCAGCTTAGCGGGAGTGATGAACACCGGGGAGCTGTTTTTT. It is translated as CASSLAGVMNTGELFF.

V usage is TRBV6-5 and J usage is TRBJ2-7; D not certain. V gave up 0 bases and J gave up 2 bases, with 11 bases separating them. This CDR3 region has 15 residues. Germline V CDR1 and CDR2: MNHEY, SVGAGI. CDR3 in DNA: TGTGCCAGCAGTTACTCGATAGGCGGAACCTACGAGCAGTACTTC. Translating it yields CASSYSIGGTYEQYF.

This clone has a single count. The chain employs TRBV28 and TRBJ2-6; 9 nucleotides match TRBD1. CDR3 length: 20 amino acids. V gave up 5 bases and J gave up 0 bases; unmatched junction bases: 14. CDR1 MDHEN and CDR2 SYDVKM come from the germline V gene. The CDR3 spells CASSPRTRDRASSGANVLTF. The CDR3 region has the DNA TGTGCCAGCAGTCCCCGAACCCGGGACAGGGCCAGCTCTGGGGCCAACGTCCTGACTTTC.

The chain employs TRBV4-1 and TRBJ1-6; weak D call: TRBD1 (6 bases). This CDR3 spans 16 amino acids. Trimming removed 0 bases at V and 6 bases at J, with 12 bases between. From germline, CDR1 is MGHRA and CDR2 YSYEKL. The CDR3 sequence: CASSQEPTGSNSPLHF. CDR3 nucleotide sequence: TGCGCCAGCAGCCAAGAACCGACAGGAAGTAATTCACCCCTCCACTTT.

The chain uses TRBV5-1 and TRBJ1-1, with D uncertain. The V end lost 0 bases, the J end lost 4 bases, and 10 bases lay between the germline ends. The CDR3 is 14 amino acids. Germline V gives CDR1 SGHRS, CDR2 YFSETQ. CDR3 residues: CASSLGDGSTEAFF. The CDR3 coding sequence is TGCGCCAGCAGCTTGGGGGATGGAAGCACTGAAGCTTTCTTT.

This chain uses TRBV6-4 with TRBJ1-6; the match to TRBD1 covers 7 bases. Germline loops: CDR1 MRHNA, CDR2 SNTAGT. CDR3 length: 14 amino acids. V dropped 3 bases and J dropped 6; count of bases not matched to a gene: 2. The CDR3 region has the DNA TGTGCCAGCAGTGAGGGACAGATTAATTCACCCCTCCACTTT. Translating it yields CASSEGQINSPLHF.

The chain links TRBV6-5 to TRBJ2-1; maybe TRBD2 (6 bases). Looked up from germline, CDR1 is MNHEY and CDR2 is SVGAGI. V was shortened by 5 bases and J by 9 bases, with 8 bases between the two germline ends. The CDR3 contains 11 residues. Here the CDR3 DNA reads TGTGCCAGCAGTCGGGGGTTTGAGCAGTTCTTC. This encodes CASSRGFEQFF.

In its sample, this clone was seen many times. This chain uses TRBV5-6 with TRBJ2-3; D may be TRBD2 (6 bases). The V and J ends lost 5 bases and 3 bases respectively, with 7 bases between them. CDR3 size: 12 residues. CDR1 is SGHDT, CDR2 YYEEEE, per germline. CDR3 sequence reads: CASSRGTDTQYF. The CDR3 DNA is TGTGCCAGCAGTCGGGGGACAGATACGCAGTATTTT.

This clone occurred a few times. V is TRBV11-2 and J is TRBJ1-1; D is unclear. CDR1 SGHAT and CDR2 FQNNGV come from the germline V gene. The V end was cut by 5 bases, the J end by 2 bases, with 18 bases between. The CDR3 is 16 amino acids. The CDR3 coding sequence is TGTGCCAGCAGCGCCTTACCGAAGGTCGTTAACACTGAAGCTTTCTTT. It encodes CASSALPKVVNTEAFF. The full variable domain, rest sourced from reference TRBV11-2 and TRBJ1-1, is EAGVAQSPRYKIIEKRQSVAFWCNPISGHATLYWYQQILGQGPKLLIQFQNNGVVDDSQLPKDRFSAERLKGVDSTLKIQPAKLEDSAVYLCASSALPKVVNTEAFFGQGTRLTVV.